Presented here are 16 T cell receptor beta chains from one specimen sequenced in a study of cytomegalovirus exposure and HLA in healthy donors. Primers included in the PCR were 60 Vbeta and 13 Jbeta primers. Profiling relied on immunoSEQ multiplex PCR, and the TCRdb table lists in-frame clones only, not all of them. Found here are about 160,000 clones, 85% of them singletons; the top ten hold 1%. The sequenced material came from PBMCs. The receptors shown here come from a boy between 2 and 10 years old in good health and CMV-seronegative.

Regarding this clone: Additional DNA sequences in this sample encode the identical CDR3. This sequence joins TRBV5-4 and TRBJ2-3, with D possibly being TRBD2 (5 bases). V lost 2 bases to trimming and J lost 3 bases, with 7 bases between them. Germline loops: CDR1 SGHNT, CDR2 YYREEE (reference sequence). This CDR3 has 13 residues. As DNA, the CDR3 is TGTGCCAGCAGCTTAGGAGGAACAGATACGCAGTATTTT. The encoded protein is CASSLGGTDTQYF. Variable domain in full (rest from reference TRBV5-4 and TRBJ2-3): ETGVTQSPTHLIKTRGQQVTLRCSSQSGHNTVSWYQQALGQGPQFIFQYYREEENGRGNFPPRFSGLQFPNYSSELNVNALELDDSALYLCASSLGGTDTQYFGPGTRLTVL.

The gene calls are TRBV6-5 and TRBJ2-2; TRBD2 might be the D (7 bases). Germline CDR1 reads MNHEY; CDR2 reads SVGAGI. With 0 bases removed from V and 4 bases from J, the gap between germline ends came to 12 bases. The CDR3 consists of 16 residues. CDR3 region: CASSYSGGRITGELFF. CDR3 coding DNA: TGTGCCAGCAGTTACTCGGGGGGGCGTATCACCGGGGAGCTGTTTTTT.

V usage is TRBV19 and J usage is TRBJ1-2; TRBD1 agrees at 7 bases. The CDR3 extends over 14 amino acids. The V gene's germline CDR1 is LNHDA and CDR2 SQIVND (reference sequence). V shed 5 bases and J 6 bases; nucleotides not matched to a gene: 9. The CDR3 loop is CASSFLDREDGYTF. CDR3 bases: TGTGCCAGTAGTTTCCTAGACAGGGAGGATGGCTACACCTTC.

The J gene is TRBJ2-7, the V gene TRBV7-3, with 8 bases fitting TRBD1. Germline V gene data show CDR1 as SGHTA and CDR2 as FQGTGA. The length of the CDR3 is 14 residues. J was trimmed by 3 bases and V by 4 bases; bases with no gene match: 5. DNA of the CDR3: TGTGCCAGCAGCTCATCAGGGGGCGGCTACGAGCAGTACTTC. Protein sequence: CASSSSGGGYEQYF.

The chain has TRBV27 and TRBJ2-1, with 9 bases that match TRBD2. Trimming took 1 base from V and 1 from J; bases not matched to a gene: 14. Germline CDR1 and CDR2: MNHEY and SMNVEV (reference sequence). This CDR3 is built from 20 residues. CDR3 sequence (DNA): TGTGCCAGCAGTTTATATTTTAGCGGGGGCCGCTCACCTTCCTACAATGAGCAGTTCTTC. This gives the protein CASSLYFSGGRSPSYNEQFF.

The rearrangement links TRBV4-1 to TRBJ2-7; possible D gene TRBD2, 6 bases. Deletions cut 4 bases from V and 4 bases from J, with 17 bases between. Germline values: CDR1 MGHRA, CDR2 YSYEKL. This CDR3 is 15 amino acids long. The CDR3 reads CASSPSPGGPYEQYF. Here the CDR3 DNA reads TGCGCCAGCAGCCCCTCTCCCGGAGGGCCGTACGAGCAGTACTTC.

This chain links TRBV4-1 with TRBJ2-3; possible D gene TRBD2, 6 bases. Trimming pared 3 bases from V and 0 bases from J, leaving 10 bases between. Germline V gives CDR1 MGHRA, CDR2 YSYEKL. The CDR3 contains 15 residues. The CDR3 region is CASSHRAGSTDTQYF. The CDR3 DNA sequence: TGCGCCAGCAGCCACAGAGCGGGTAGCACAGATACGCAGTATTTT.

The J gene is TRBJ2-7, the V gene TRBV10-2; 10 bases map to TRBD2. The CDR3 consists of 16 residues. The trim removed 3 bases at V and 10 bases at J, leaving 15 bases unmatched. CDR1 is WSHSY, CDR2 SAAADI, per germline. The CDR3 sequence: CASSDHGTSDGSGQYV. The CDR3 bases are TGCGCCAGCAGTGACCACGGGACTAGCGACGGTAGTGGACAGTACGTC.

This clone appeared a few times. V gene TRBV6-5 combines with J gene TRBJ2-7, with 10 bases identical to TRBD2. This CDR3 has 15 residues. V was clipped by 6 bases and J by 5 bases; unmatched bases: 10. Germline values: CDR1 MNHEY, CDR2 SVGAGI. The CDR3 DNA reads as TGTGCCAGCAGCGGCCTAGCGGGAGTAAACGACGAGCAGTACTTC. Encoded protein: CASSGLAGVNDEQYF.

This chain connects TRBV6-1 to TRBJ1-1, with D unclear. The CDR3 covers 11 residues. V was shortened by 7 bases and J by 9 bases, with 12 bases between the two germline ends. Germline CDR1 and CDR2: MNHNS and SASEGT. The CDR3: CASTVEGQAFF. The CDR3, as DNA: TGTGCCAGCACTGTCGAGGGCCAAGCTTTCTTT.

This clone has just a few counts. The chain has TRBV6-5 and TRBJ2-5; 10 nucleotides agree with TRBD1. The J segment lost 5 bases and the V segment lost 6 bases, leaving 6 bases of the junction unmatched. The CDR3 is made up of 14 amino acids. The V gene's germline CDR1 is MNHEY and CDR2 SVGAGI. CDR3 protein: CASRRTGGRETQYF. The CDR3 bases are TGTGCCAGCAGAAGGACAGGGGGGAGGGAGACCCAGTACTTC.

V is TRBV2 and J is TRBJ2-1, with 8 bases fitting TRBD1. Germline lookup yields CDR1 SNHLY and CDR2 FYNNEI. This CDR3 spans 15 amino acids. With 6 bases clipped from V and 4 bases from J, the junction kept 8 bases outside the gene matches. In DNA form, the CDR3 reads TGTGCCAGCAGCCAAGGGACAGGAAGATACAATGAGCAGTTCTTC. The encoded protein is CASSQGTGRYNEQFF.

The CDR3 nucleotides are TGTGCCAGCAGCGCGACAGGGCTCAACTATGGCTACACCTTC. Translated: CASSATGLNYGYTF. V gene TRBV9 combines with J gene TRBJ1-2, with TRBD1 matching 7 bases. The trim removed 3 bases at V and 2 bases at J, leaving 4 bases unmatched. CDR1 and CDR2 (germline): SGDLS, YYNGEE. The CDR3 has 14 residues.

The chain couples TRBV6-1 to TRBJ1-4; possible D gene TRBD1, 5 bases. The V gene lost 10 bases and the J gene lost 8 bases, with 23 bases spanning the gap. The germline CDR1 and CDR2 sequences are MNHNS and SASEGT. The CDR3 totals 15 residues. CDR3 region: CATRRVLVLVEKLFF. Written as DNA, the CDR3 is TGTGCCACCCGCAGGGTCTTGGTTCTAGTGGAAAAACTGTTTTTT.

This clone was counted a single time. This chain uses TRBV30 with TRBJ1-3; 9 positions match TRBD1. Germline V gives CDR1 GTSNPN, CDR2 SVGIG (reference sequence). The CDR3 runs to 12 residues. J lost 6 bases, V lost 7 bases, and 4 bases had no gene match. CDR3 sequence reads: CAFGTGSNTIYF. CDR3 DNA sequence: TGTGCCTTCGGGACAGGGTCAAACACCATATATTTT.

J is TRBJ1-2 and V is TRBV27; tentative D call: TRBD1 (5 bases). CDR3 length: 15 residues. The V end was cut by 5 bases, the J end by 9 bases, with 22 bases between. CDR1 MNHEY and CDR2 SMNVEV come from the germline V gene (reference sequence). CDR3 DNA: TGTGCCAGCAGTGGGGCCCCTGGCGGGGGGTTGAGCTACACCTTC. It specifies CASSGAPGGGLSYTF.